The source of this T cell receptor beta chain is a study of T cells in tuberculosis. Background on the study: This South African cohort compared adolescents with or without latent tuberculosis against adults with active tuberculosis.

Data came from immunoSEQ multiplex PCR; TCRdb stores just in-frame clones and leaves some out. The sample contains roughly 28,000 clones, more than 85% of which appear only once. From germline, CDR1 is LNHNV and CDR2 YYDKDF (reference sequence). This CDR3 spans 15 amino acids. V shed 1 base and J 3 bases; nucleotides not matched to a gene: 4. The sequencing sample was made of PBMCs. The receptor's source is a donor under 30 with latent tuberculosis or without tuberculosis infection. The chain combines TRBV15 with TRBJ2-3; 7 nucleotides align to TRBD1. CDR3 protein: CATSRGRQGTDTQYF. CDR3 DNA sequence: TGTGCCACCAGCAGAGGTAGACAGGGAACAGATACGCAGTATTTT. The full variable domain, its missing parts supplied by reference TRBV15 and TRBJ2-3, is DAMVIQNPRYQVTQFGKPVTLSCSQTLNHNVMYWYQQKSSQAPKLLFHYYDKDFNNEADTPDNFQSRRPNTSFCFLDIRSPGLGDTAMYLCATSRGRQGTDTQYFGPGTRLTVL.